The source of this TCR beta chain is a study of low-dose radiotherapy and immunotherapy resistance in tumors. Looking at the study overall: Members of Cohort 2 were treated with 1 Gy per fraction every two weeks; their total was 13 Gy over 26 weeks. One day prior to radiation and immunotherapy, intravenous cyclophosphamide at 200 mg/m2 was given, repeated every two weeks.

Advanced solid tumors lacking tumor-infiltrating lymphocytes were present in eligible patients. By sample share, this clonotype is medium-sized (0.01 to 0.1%). Both TCRalpha and TCRbeta chains were reverse transcribed with V-gene-specific primers. For amplifying TCRs, the PCR ran for approximately 18 cycles with Phusion, which was used together with a constant-region primer and the adapter on the V primers. TCRdb independently ran MiXCR on the reads; one entry per CDR3 protein. Of 10,000 to 15,000 distinct CDR3 sequences in the sample, more than 50% were seen once. The CDR3 is 15 residues long. From germline, CDR1 is MDHEN and CDR2 SYDVKM. V was pared by 4 bases and J by 5 bases, with 15 bases between.

The chain recombines TRBV28 with TRBJ2-1, with no clear D. The source of this sequence is a human donor with advanced metastatic prostate, ovarian, gallbladder or colorectal cancer (not recorded which). This table probably holds off-target reads from a library built for another chain. The CDR3 region is CASSSIELIHNEQFF. The CDR3 DNA reads TGTGCCAGCAGTTCTATTGAGTTAATCCACAATGAGCAGTTCTTC.